This T cell receptor beta chain was documented in a study of T cells after yellow fever vaccination. The study made its TCR cDNA through 5'RACE template switching. That step introduced a universal primer site along with UMIs. TCRdb re-derived calls from the 5' RACE reads in MiXCR, one entry per CDR3 protein. The sample consists of some 340,000 distinct CDR3 sequences, roughly a tenth of them appearing once. At least ten counts were recorded for this clonotype. Its antigen is not known. Overall study findings and caveats: Some clonotypes, a small share, were shared between CD4 and CD8 compartments. The secondary response peaked faster, at day 5 versus 15, but was weaker.

Germline V CDR1 and CDR2: SGHRS, YFSETQ. The CDR3 is 14 amino acids. V was shortened by 6 bases and J by 0 bases, with 11 bases between the two germline ends. This sample comprised CD4+ T cells sorted from PBMCs, obtained 45 days after the yellow fever booster vaccination. The receptor was isolated from a man aged 18 to 29 who received the YFV17D yellow fever vaccine. The V call is TRBV5-1, the J call TRBJ2-3; no definite D call. The CDR3 sequence is CASNLEVSTDTQYF. The DNA for the CDR3 is TGCGCCAGCAACTTAGAGGTTAGCACAGATACGCAGTATTTT.